This entry concerns a single TCR beta chain. This sample was included in a study of blood T cell repertoires in COVID-19. About the study: Collection of acute and convalescent COVID-19 samples took place in the United States, Italy and Spain. In each case, the material was cDNA or gDNA derived from T cells, B-cell-depleted T cells, or PBMCs.

Individuals aged about 18 to 89 years were recruited from some 26 US areas. Study processing details: Nucleated cell counts were estimated from reference gene primer amplification. Sequenced by immunoSEQ multiplex PCR; TCRdb stores in-frame clones only, minus some. V and J calls and clone size are as listed in that table; D and trimming were resolved from the DNA. The table lists approximately 390,000 clones, 80% to 90% of them singletons, with around 10% in the top ten. Sequenced: PBMCs or T cells enriched from blood (not recorded which). The sequence was collected from a woman aged 50 to 60 who had recovered from COVID-19.

CDR3 sequence (DNA): TGTGCCAGCAGCGCAGGGTTGGCTGGAAACACCATATATTTT. This gives the protein CASSAGLAGNTIYF. This chain uses TRBV9 with TRBJ1-3; a possible D gene is TRBD1 (5 bases). The CDR3 loop spans 14 amino acids. With 3 bases removed from V and 2 bases from J, the gap between germline ends came to 9 bases. Germline CDR1 is SGDLS and CDR2 is YYNGEE.